Reported below is one T cell receptor beta chain. This clone was detected once. The target of this receptor is not known. Base qualities were left out, and no much larger clone turns up one base away. TCRbeta CDR3 regions were amplified from genomic DNA using the immunoSEQ Assay, a bias-controlled multiplex PCR. Per the source publication's procedure: The number of nucleated cells in each sample was estimated by amplification of reference gene primers within the assay. To quantify the absolute abundance of each unique TCRbeta CDR3 rearrangement, sequence reads were collapsed and filtered. Productive Simpson clonality was computed per sample as the square root of Simpson's diversity index over productive rearrangements. TCRdb retrieved this table from immuneACCESS and kept in-frame rearrangements only. Not all clones are present; in checked studies, unresolved V genes account for under half, and no reason is known for the remainder. The DNA was the basis for D and trimming; V, J and clone size are from that table. This sample lists 140,000 to 150,000 clones; over 75% were detected once. Approximately 1.5% of the sample is in the top ten clones.

The collaborating institutions used their own protocols to collect whole blood in K2EDTA tubes. For TCRbeta analysis, collaborators shipped samples as frozen whole blood, isolated PBMCs, or DNA extracted from either of those sample types. The CDR3, from cysteine to phenylalanine, totals 16 residues. The entry retains the CDR3 DNA only, 48 bases that are in frame from base 1. The germline V gene encodes CDR1 SGHRS and CDR2 YFSETQ. From V the trimming removes 6 bases and from J it removes 3 bases, while the gene matches leave 11 bases of the junction unaccounted for. This sample stems from a study of blood T cell repertoires in COVID-19 (dated by TCRdb to 2019 to 2021). About the full investigation: Collaborator samples came from the United States, Italy and Spain and covered acute and convalescent phases of COVID-19. The prospective study material was composed of cDNA or gDNA derived from T cells, B-cell-depleted T cells, or PBMCs. Deeply sampled blood TCRbeta repertoires from subjects exposed to, actively infected with, or recovered from COVID-19 were included in the dataset. A freely available public database, intended as a resource for researchers studying the immune response to SARS-CoV-2, is where the repertoires were released. Samples came from the ongoing ImmuneRACE study (first 160 participants) plus 1,254 subjects from 6 global collaborators. Nearly every sample came with metadata listing a de-identified subject ID, COVID-19 status, age in years and sex. Where available, HLA class I and class II types were obtained from metadata supplied by the sample provider rather than from assay-based typing.

The paper's findings and limits, for the study overall: Clinical and demographic metadata were provided uncurated, with the amount varying by source and participant.

This TCR came from a woman in her forties or fifties with acute or convalescent COVID-19. Sequencing was carried out using peripheral blood. The chain uses TRBV5-1 and TRBJ2-1, with TRBD2 identical over 8 junction bases. The sequenced DNA is TGCGCCAGCAAAGAGTCCACTAGCGGATTCTACAATGAGCAGTTCTTC. This translates into CASKESTSGFYNEQFF.